This T cell receptor (beta chain) originates from a study of PD-1 blockade in classical Hodgkin lymphoma. For the study at large: Every 2 weeks, patients had 3 mg/kg nivolumab intravenously.

The V segment lost 0 bases and the J segment 0 bases; nucleotides outside the gene matches: 3. The CDR3 sequence is 18 residues long. Per germline, CDR1 SGDLS and CDR2 YYNGEE. TCRdb keeps only in-frame clones here, not all; method: immunoSEQ multiplex PCR. The table shows around 100,000 clones, with roughly nine tenths occurring only once. The time point here: cycle 4 day 1 (C4D1), after less than 7 weeks of nivolumab. Brentuximab vedotin exposure varied, and every patient relapsed after autologous stem cell transplantation. The study recorded best responses of complete response, partial response or progressive disease.

The receptor's source is a human donor with classical Hodgkin lymphoma. The chain carries TRBV9 and TRBJ2-2, with 12 nucleotides matching TRBD2. The material was peripheral blood mononuclear cells (PBMCs), obtained before the fourth cycle of nivolumab. DNA of the CDR3: TGTGCCAGCAGCGTAGTGGCTAGCGGGGGGGCGAACACCGGGGAGCTGTTTTTT. This translates into CASSVVASGGANTGELFF.